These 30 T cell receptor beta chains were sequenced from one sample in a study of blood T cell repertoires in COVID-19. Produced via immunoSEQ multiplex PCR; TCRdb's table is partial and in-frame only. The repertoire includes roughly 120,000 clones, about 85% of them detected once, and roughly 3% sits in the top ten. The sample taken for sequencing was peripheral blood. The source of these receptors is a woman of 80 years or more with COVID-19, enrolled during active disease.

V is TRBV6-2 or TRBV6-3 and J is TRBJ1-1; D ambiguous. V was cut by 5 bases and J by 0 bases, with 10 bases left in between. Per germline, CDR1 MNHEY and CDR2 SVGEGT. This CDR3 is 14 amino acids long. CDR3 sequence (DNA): TGTGCCAGCAGTCTCTACGAGGTGAACACTGAAGCTTTCTTT. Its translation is CASSLYEVNTEAFF.

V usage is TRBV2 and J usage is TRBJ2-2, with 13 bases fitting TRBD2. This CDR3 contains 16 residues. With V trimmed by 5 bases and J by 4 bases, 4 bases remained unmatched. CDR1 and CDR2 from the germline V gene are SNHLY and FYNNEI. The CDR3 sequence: CASSKGLAGVTGELFF. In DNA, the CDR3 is TGTGCCAGCAGTAAAGGACTAGCGGGAGTCACCGGGGAGCTGTTTTTT.

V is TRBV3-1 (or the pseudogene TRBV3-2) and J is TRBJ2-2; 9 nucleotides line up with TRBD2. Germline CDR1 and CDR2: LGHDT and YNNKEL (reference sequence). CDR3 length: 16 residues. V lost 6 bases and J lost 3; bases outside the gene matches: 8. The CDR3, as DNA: TGTGCCAGCAGAAGGCGGGAGGGCCGAGACACCGGGGAGCTGTTTTTT. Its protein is CASRRREGRDTGELFF.

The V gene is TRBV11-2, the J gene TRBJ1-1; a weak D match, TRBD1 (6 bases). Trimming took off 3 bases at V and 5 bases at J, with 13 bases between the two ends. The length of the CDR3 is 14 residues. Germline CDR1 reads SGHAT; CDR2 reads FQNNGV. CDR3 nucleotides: TGTGCCAGCAGCTTGGGGGCAGGGATGACTGAAGCTTTCTTT. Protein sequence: CASSLGAGMTEAFF.

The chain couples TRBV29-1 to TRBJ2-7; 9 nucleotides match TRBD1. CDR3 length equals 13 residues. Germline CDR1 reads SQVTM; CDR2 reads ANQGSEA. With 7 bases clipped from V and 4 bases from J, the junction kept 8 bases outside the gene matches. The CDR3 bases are TGCAGCGCCCTGGGACAGGGCCGATACGAGCAGTACTTC. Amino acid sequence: CSALGQGRYEQYF.

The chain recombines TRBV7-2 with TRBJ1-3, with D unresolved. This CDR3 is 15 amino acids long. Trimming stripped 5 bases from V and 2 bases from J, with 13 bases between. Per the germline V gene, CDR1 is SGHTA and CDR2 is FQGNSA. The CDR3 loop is CASSLGDNPGNTIYF. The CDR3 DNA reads TGTGCCAGCAGCCTAGGAGATAACCCTGGAAACACCATATATTTT.

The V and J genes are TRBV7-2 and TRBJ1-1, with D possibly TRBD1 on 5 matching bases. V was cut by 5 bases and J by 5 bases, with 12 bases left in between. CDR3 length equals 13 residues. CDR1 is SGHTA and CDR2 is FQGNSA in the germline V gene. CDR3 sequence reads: CASSPQARTEAFF. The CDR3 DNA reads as TGTGCCAGCAGCCCACAGGCACGGACTGAAGCTTTCTTT.

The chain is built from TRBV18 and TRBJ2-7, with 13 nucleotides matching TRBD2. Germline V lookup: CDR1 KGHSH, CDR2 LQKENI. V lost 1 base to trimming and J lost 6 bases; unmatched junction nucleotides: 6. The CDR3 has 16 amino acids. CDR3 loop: CASSPLELAGGSEQYF. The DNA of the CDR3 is TGTGCCAGCTCACCACTAGAACTAGCGGGAGGGAGCGAGCAGTACTTC.

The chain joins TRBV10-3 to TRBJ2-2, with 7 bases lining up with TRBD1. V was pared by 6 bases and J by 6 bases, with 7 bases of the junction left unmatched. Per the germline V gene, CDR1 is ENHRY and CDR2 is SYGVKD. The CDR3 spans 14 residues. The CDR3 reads CAIRGPGGSGELFF. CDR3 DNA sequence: TGTGCCATCAGGGGGCCAGGGGGTTCCGGGGAGCTGTTTTTT.

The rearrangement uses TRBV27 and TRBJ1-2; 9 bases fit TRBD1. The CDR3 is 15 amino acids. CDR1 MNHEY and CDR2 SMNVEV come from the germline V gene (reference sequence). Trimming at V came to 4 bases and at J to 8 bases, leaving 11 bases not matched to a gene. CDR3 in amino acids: CASSSMNPGQGGYTF. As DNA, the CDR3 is TGTGCCAGCAGTTCTATGAATCCGGGACAGGGAGGCTACACCTTC.

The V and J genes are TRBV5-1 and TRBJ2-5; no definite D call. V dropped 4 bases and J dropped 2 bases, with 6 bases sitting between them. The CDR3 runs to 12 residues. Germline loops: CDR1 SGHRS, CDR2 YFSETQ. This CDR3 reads CASSGQQETQYF. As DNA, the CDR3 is TGCGCCAGCAGCGGGCAGCAAGAGACCCAGTACTTC. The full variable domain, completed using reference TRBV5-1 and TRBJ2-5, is KAGVTQTPRYLIKTRGQQVTLSCSPISGHRSVSWYQQTPGQGLQFLFEYFSETQRNKGNFPGRFSGRQFSNSRSEMNVSTLELGDSALYLCASSGQQETQYFGPGTRLLVL.

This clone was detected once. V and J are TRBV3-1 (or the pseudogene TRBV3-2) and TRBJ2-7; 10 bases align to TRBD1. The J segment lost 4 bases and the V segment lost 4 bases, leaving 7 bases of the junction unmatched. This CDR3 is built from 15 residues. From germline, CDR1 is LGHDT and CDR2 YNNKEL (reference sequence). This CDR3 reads CASSPRGQGLYEQYF. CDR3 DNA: TGTGCCAGCAGCCCAAGGGGACAGGGGTTGTACGAGCAGTACTTC.

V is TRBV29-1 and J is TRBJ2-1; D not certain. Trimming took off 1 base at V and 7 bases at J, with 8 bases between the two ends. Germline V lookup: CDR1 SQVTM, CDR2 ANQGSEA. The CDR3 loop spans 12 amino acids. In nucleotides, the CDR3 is TGCAGCGTTGAAGTAGCCCCAAATGAGCAGTTCTTC. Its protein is CSVEVAPNEQFF.

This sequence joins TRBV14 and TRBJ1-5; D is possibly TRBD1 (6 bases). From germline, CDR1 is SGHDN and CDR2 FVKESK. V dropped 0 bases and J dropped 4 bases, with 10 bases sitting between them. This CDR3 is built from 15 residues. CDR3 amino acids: CASSQDTGLNQPQHF. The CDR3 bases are TGTGCCAGCAGCCAAGATACAGGGTTAAATCAGCCCCAGCATTTT.

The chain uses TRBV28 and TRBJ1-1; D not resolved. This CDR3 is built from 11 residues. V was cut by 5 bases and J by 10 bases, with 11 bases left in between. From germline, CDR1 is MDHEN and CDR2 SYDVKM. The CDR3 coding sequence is TGTGCCAGCAGTGCCCTAAAAGCAGCTTTCTTT. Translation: CASSALKAAFF.

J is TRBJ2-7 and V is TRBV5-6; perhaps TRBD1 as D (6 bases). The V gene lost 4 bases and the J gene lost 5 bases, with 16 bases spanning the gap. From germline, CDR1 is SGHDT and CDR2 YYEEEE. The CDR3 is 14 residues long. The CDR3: CASSLPTPGDEQYF. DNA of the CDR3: TGTGCCAGCAGCCTTCCGACACCAGGGGACGAGCAGTACTTC.

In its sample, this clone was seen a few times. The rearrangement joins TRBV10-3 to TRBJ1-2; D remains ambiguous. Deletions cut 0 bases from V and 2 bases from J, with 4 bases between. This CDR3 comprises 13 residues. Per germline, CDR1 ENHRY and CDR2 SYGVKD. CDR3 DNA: TGTGCCATCAGTGAGTCAGAGAACTATGGCTACACCTTC. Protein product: CAISESENYGYTF.

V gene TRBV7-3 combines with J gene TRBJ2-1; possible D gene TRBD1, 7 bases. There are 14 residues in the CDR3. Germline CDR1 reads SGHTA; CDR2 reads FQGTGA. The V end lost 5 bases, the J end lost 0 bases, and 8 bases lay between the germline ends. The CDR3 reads CASSQGGSYNEQFF. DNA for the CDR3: TGTGCCAGCAGCCAGGGGGGCTCCTACAATGAGCAGTTCTTC. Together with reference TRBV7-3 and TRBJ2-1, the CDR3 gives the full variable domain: GAGVSQTPSNKVTEKGKYVELRCDPISGHTALYWYRQSLGQGPEFLIYFQGTGAADDSGLPNDRFFAVRPEGSVSTLKIQRTERGDSAVYLCASSQGGSYNEQFFGPGTRLTVL.

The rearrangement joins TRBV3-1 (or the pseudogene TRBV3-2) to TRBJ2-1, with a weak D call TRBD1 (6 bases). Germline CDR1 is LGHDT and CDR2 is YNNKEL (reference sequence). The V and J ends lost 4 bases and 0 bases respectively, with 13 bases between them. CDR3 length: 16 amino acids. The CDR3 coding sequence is TGTGCCAGCAGCCTTACAGGGCGGATCTCCTACAATGAGCAGTTCTTC. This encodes CASSLTGRISYNEQFF.

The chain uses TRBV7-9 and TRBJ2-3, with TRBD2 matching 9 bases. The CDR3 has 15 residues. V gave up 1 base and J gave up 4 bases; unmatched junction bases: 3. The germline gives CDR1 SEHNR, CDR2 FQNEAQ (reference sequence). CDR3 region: CASSLVAGGADTQYF. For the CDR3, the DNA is TGTGCCAGCAGCTTAGTGGCGGGAGGGGCAGATACGCAGTATTTT.

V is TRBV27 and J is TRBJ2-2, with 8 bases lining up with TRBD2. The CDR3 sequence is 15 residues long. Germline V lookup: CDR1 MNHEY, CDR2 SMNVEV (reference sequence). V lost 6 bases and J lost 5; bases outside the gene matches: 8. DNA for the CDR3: TGTGCCAGCAGGCCTTCGGGAGGGGGGACCGGGGAGCTGTTTTTT. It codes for CASRPSGGGTGELFF.

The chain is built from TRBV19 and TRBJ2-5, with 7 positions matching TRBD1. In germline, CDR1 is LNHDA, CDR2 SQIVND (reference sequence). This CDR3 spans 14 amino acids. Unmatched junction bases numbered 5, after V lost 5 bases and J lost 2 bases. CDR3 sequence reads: CASSRGRGQETQYF. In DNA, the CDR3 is TGTGCCAGTAGTCGAGGCAGGGGGCAAGAGACCCAGTACTTC.

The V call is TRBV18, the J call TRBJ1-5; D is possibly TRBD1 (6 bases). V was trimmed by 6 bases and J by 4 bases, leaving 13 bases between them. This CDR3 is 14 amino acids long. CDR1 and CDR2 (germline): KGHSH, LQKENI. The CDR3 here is CASSTGTSNQPQHF. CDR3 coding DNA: TGTGCCAGCTCGACCGGGACAAGTAATCAGCCCCAGCATTTT.

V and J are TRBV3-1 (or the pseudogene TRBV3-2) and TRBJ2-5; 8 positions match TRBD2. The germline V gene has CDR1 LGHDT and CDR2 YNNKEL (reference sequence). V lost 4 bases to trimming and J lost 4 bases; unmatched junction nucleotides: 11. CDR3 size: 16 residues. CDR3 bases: TGTGCCAGCAGCCTCGGGGGGGGGCCTTCGGGAGAGACCCAGTACTTC. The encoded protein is CASSLGGGPSGETQYF.

In nucleotides, the CDR3 is TGTGCCAGCAGTGCCGGCCAGGGGAGAGAGACCCAGTACTTC. It encodes CASSAGQGRETQYF. The chain couples TRBV6-6 to TRBJ2-5; possible D gene TRBD1, 6 bases. The CDR3 covers 14 residues. In germline, CDR1 is MNHNY, CDR2 SVGAGI (reference sequence). V was pared by 5 bases and J by 4 bases, with 14 bases between.

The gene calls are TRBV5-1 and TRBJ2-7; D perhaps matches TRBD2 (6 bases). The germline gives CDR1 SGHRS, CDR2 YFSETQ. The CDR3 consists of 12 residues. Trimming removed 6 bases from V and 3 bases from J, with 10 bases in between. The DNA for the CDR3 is TGCGCCAGCACCGGGGGAGGCTACGAGCAGTACTTC. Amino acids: CASTGGGYEQYF.

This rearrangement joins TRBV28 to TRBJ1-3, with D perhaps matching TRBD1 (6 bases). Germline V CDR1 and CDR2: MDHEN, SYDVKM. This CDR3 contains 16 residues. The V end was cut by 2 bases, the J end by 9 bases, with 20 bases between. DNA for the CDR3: TGTGCCAGCAGTTTAAGTGGCCGGGGAAGAGGGGGCACCATATATTTT. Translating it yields CASSLSGRGRGGTIYF.

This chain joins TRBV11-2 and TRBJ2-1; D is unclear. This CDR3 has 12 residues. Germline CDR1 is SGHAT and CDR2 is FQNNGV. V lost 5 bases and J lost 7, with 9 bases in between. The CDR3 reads CASSVISNEQFF. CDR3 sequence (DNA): TGTGCCAGCAGCGTTATTTCGAATGAGCAGTTCTTC.

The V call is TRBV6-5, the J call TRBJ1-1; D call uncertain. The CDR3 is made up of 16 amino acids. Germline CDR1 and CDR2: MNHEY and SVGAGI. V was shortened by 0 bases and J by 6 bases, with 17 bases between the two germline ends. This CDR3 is CASSYSSFGRAAEAFF. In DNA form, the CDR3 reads TGTGCCAGCAGTTACTCATCATTTGGGCGGGCCGCTGAAGCTTTCTTT.

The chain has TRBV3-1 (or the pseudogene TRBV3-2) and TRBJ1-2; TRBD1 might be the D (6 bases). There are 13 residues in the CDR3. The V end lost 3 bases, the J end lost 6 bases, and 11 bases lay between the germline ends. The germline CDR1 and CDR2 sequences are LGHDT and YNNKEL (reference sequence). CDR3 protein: CASSHAGENGYTF. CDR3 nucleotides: TGTGCCAGCAGCCATGCAGGGGAGAATGGCTACACCTTC.